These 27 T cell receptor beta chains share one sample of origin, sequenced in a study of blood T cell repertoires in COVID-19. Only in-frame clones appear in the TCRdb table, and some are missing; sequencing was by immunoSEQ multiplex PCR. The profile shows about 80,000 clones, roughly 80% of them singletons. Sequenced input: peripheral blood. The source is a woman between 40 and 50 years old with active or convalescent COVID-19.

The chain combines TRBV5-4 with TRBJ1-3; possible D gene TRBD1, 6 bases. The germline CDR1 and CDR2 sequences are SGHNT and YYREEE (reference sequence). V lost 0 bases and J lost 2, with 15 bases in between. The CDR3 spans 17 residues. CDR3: CASSLVNRESPGNTIYF. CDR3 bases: TGTGCCAGCAGCTTGGTAAACAGGGAATCCCCTGGAAACACCATATATTTT.

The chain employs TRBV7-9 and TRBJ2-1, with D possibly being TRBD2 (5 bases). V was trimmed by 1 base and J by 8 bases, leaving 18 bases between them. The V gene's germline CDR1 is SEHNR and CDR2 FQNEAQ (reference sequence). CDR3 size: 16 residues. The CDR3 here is CASSLGRDLSRDEQFF. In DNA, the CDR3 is TGTGCCAGCAGCTTAGGCCGGGATCTTTCCCGGGATGAGCAGTTCTTC.

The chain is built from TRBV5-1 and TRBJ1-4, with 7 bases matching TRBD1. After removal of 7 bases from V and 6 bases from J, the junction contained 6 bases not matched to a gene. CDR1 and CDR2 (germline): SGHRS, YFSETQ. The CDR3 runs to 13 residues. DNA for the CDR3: TGCGCCAGCTCAGGGGGAGGTGATGAAAAACTGTTTTTT. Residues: CASSGGGDEKLFF.

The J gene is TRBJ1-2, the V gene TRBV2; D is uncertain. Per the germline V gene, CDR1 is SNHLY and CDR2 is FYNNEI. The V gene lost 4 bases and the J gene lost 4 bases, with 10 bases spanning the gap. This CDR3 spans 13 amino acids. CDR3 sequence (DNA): TGTGCCAGCAGTGTGGGAGGGATCTATGGCTACACCTTC. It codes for CASSVGGIYGYTF. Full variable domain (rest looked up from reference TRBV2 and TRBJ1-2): EPEVTQTPSHQVTQMGQEVILRCVPISNHLYFYWYRQILGQKVEFLVSFYNNEISEKSEIFDDQFSVERPDGSNFTLKIRSTKLEDSAMYFCASSVGGIYGYTFGSGTRLTVV.

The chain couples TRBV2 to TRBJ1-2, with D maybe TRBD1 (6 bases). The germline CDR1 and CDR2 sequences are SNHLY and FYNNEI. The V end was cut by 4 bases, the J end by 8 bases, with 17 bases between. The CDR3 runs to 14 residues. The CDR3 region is CASSVGLSGEGYTF. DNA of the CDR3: TGTGCCAGCAGTGTAGGATTGTCAGGGGAGGGCTACACCTTC.

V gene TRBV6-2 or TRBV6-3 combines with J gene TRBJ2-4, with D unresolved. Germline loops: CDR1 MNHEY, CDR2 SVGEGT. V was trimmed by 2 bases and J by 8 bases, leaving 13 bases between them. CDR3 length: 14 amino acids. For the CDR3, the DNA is TGTGCCAGCAGTTACCCCGGCAGGAACCACATTCAGTACTTC. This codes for CASSYPGRNHIQYF.

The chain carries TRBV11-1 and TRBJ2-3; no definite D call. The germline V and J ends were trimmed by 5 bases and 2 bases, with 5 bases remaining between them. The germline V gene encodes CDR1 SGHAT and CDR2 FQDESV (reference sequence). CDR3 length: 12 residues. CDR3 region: CASSPVTDTQYF. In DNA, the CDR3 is TGTGCCAGCAGCCCAGTCACAGATACGCAGTATTTT.

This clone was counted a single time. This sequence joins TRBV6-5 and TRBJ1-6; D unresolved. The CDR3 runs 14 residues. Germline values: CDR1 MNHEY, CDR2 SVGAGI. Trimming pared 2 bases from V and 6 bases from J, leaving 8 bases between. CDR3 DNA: TGTGCCAGCAGTTACAGTGAGAGTAATTCACCCCTCCACTTT. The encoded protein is CASSYSESNSPLHF.

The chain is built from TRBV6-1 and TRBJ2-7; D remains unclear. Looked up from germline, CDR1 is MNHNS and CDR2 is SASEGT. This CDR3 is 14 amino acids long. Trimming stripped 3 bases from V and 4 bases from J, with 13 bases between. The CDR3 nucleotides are TGTGCCAGCAGTGAGAGGCACGGCTATTACGAGCAGTACTTC. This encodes CASSERHGYYEQYF.

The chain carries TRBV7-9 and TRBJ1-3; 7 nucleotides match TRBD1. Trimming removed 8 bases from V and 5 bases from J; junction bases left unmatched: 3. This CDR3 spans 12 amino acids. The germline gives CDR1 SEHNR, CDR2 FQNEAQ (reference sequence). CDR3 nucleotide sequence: TGTGCCAGCTGGGACAGCAGAAACACCATATATTTT. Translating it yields CASWDSRNTIYF.

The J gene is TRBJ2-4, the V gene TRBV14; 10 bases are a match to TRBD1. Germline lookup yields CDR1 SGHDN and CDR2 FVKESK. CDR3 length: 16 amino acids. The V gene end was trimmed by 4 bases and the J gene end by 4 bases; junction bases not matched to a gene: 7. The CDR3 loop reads CASSPLTGGAKNIQYF. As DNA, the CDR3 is TGTGCCAGCAGCCCCCTGACAGGGGGCGCGAAAAACATTCAGTACTTC.

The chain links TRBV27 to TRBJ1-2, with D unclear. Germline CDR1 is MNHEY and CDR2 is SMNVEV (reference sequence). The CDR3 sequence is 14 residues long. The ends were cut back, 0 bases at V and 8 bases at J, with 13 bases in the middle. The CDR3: CASSLSGILGGYTF. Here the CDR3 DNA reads TGTGCCAGCAGTTTATCCGGGATCCTAGGGGGCTACACCTTC.

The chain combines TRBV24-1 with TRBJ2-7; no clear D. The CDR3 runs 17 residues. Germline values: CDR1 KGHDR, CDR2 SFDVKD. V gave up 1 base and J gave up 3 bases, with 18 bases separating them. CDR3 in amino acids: CATSDFSLYEALYEQYF. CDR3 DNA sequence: TGTGCCACCAGTGATTTTAGTCTCTATGAGGCCCTCTACGAGCAGTACTTC.

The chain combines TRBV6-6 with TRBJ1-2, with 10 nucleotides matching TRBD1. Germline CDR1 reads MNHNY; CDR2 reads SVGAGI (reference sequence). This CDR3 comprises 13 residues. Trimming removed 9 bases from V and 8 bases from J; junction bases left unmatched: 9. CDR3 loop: CASRGDRGSGYTF. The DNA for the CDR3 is TGTGCCAGTCGCGGGGACAGGGGTTCGGGCTACACCTTC.

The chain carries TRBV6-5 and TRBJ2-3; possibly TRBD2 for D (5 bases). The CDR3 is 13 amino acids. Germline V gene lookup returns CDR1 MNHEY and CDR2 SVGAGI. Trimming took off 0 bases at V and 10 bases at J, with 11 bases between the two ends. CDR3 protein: CASSYSSGYPQYF. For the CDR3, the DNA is TGTGCCAGCAGTTACTCCTCGGGGTATCCGCAGTATTTT.

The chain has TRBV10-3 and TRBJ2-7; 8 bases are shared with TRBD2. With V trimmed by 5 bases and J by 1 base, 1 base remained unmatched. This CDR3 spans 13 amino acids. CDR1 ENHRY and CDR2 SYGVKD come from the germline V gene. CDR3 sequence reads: CAISSGGSYEQYF. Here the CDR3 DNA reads TGTGCCATCAGTTCGGGAGGGTCCTACGAGCAGTACTTC.

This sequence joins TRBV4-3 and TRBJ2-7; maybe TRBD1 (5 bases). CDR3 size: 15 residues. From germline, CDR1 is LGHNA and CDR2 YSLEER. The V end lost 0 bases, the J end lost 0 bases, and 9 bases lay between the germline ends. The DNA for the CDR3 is TGCGCCAGCAGCCAAGATTGGGGCAACTCCTACGAGCAGTACTTC. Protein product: CASSQDWGNSYEQYF.

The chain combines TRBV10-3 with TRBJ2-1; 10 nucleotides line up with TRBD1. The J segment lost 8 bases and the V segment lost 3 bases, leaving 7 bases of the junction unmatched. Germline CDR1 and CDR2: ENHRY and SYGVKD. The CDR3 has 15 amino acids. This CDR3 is CAISDRDRGADEQFF. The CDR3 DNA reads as TGTGCCATCAGTGACCGGGACAGGGGCGCGGATGAGCAGTTCTTC.

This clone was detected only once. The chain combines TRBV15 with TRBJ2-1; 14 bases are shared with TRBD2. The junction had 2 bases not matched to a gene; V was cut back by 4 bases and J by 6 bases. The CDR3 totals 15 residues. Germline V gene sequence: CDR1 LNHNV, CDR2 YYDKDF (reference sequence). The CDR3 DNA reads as TGTGCCACCAGCATTGGGACTAGCGGGAGCAATGAGCAGTTCTTC. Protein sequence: CATSIGTSGSNEQFF.

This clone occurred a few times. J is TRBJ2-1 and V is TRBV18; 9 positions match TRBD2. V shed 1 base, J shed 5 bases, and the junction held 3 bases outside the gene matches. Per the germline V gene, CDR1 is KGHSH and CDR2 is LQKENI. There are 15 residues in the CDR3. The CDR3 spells CASSPRLAANNEQFF. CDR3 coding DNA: TGTGCCAGCTCACCACGACTAGCGGCCAACAATGAGCAGTTCTTC.

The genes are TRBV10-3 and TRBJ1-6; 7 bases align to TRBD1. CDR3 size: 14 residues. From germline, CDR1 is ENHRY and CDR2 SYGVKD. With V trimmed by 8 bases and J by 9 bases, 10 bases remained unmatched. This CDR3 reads CAISGDSDGSPLHF. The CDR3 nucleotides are TGTGCCATCTCAGGGGACAGCGATGGTTCACCCCTCCACTTT.

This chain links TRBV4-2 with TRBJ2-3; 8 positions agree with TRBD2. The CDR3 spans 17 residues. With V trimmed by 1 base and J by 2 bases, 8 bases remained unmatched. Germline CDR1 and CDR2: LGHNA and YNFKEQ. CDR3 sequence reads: CASSQAQTSGHTDTQYF. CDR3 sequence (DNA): TGTGCCAGCAGCCAAGCTCAAACTAGCGGTCACACAGATACGCAGTATTTT.

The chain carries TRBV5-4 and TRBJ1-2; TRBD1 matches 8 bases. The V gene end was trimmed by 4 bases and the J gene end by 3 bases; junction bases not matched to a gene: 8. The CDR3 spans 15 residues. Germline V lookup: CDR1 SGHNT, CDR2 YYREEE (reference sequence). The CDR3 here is CASSASGGSDYGYTF. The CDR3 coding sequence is TGTGCCAGCAGCGCGTCAGGGGGCTCGGACTATGGCTACACCTTC. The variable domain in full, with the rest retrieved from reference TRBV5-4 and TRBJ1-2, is ETGVTQSPTHLIKTRGQQVTLRCSSQSGHNTVSWYQQALGQGPQFIFQYYREEENGRGNFPPRFSGLQFPNYSSELNVNALELDDSALYLCASSASGGSDYGYTFGSGTRLTVV.

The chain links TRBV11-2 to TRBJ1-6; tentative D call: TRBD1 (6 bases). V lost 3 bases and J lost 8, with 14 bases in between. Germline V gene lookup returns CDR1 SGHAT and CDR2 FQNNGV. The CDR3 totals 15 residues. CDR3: CASSFSGAEDSPLHF. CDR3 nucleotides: TGTGCCAGCAGCTTTTCAGGGGCGGAGGATTCACCCCTCCACTTT. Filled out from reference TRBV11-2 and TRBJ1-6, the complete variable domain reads EAGVAQSPRYKIIEKRQSVAFWCNPISGHATLYWYQQILGQGPKLLIQFQNNGVVDDSQLPKDRFSAERLKGVDSTLKIQPAKLEDSAVYLCASSFSGAEDSPLHFGNGTRLTVT.

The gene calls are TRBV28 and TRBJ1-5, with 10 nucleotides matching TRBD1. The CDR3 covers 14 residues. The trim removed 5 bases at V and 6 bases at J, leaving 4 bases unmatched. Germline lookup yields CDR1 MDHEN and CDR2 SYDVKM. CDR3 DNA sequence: TGTGCCAGCAGTCGACAGGGGGCTTTTCAGCCCCAGCATTTT. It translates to CASSRQGAFQPQHF.

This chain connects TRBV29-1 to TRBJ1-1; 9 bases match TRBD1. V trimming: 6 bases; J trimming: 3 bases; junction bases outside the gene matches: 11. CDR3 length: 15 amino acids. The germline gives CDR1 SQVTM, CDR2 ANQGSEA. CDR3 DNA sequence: TGCAGCGTCGACCCGTGGGACAGGGAGGACACTGAAGCTTTCTTT. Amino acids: CSVDPWDREDTEAFF.

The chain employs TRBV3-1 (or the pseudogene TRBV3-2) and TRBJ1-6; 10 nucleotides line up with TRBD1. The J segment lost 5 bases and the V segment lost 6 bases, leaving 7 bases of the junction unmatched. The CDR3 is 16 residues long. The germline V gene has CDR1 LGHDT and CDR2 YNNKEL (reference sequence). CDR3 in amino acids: CASSDRGRLDNSPLHF. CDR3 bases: TGTGCCAGCAGTGACAGGGGGCGCTTAGATAATTCACCCCTCCACTTT.